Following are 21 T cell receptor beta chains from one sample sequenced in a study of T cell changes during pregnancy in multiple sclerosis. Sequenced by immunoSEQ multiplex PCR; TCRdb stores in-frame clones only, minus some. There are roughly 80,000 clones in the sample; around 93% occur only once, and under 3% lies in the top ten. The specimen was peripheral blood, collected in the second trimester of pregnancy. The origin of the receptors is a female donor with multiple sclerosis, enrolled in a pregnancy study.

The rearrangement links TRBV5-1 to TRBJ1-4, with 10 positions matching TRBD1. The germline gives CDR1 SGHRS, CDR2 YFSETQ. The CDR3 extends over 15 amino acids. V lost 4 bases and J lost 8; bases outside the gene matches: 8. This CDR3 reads CASSVGTGALEKLFF. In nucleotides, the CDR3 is TGCGCCAGCAGCGTGGGGACAGGGGCCTTGGAAAAACTGTTTTTT.

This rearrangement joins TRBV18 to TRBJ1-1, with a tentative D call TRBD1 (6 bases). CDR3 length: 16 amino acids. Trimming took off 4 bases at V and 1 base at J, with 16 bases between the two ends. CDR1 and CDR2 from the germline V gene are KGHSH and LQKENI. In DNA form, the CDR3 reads TGTGCCAGCTCACGGGGGCCCCTGGGGTGGAACACTGAAGCTTTCTTT. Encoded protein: CASSRGPLGWNTEAFF.

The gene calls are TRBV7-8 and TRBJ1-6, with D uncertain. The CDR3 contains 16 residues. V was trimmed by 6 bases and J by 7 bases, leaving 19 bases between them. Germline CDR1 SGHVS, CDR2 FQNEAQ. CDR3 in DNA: TGTGCCAGCAGTTCCACTCCGGGAGGCGGCAATTCACCCCTCCACTTT. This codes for CASSSTPGGGNSPLHF. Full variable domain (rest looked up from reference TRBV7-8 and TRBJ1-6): GAGVSQSPRYKVAKRGQDVALRCDPISGHVSLFWYQQALGQGPEFLTYFQNEAQLDKSGLPSDRFFAERPEGSVSTLKIQRTQQEDSAVYLCASSSTPGGGNSPLHFGNGTRLTVT.

The CDR3 loop is CATRPDSSNEKLFF. In DNA, the CDR3 is TGTGCCACCAGGCCCGACAGCTCTAATGAAAAACTGTTTTTT. The rearrangement uses TRBV10-3 and TRBJ1-4, with D possibly TRBD1 on 5 matching bases. CDR1 is ENHRY, CDR2 SYGVKD, per germline. V lost 10 bases and J 3 bases, leaving 15 bases between the germline ends. This CDR3 spans 14 amino acids.

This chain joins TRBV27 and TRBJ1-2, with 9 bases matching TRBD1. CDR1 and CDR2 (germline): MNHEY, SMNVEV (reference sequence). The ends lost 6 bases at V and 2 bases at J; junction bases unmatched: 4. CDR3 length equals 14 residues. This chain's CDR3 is CASSRTGENYGYTF. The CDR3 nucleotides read TGTGCCAGCAGCCGGACAGGGGAGAACTATGGCTACACCTTC.

CDR3 loop: CASSYLSGGTDTQYF. In DNA, the CDR3 is TGTGCCAGCAGTTATCTTAGCGGGGGCACAGATACGCAGTATTTT. The V gene is TRBV6-5, the J gene TRBJ2-3; TRBD2 agrees at 8 bases. Germline V gives CDR1 MNHEY, CDR2 SVGAGI. The trim removed 3 bases at V and 1 base at J, leaving 3 bases unmatched. The CDR3 is 15 residues long.

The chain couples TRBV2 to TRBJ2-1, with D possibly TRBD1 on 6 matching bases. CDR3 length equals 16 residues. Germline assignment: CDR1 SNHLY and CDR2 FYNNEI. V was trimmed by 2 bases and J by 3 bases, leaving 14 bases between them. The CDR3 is CASSESAGTLYNEQFF. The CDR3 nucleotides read TGTGCCAGCAGTGAAAGTGCCGGGACACTCTACAATGAGCAGTTCTTC.

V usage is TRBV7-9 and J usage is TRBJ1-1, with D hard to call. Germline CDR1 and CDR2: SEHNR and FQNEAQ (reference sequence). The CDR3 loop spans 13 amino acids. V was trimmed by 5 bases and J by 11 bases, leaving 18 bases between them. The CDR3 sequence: CASSPPGRPDAFF. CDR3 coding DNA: TGTGCCAGCAGCCCCCCGGGGAGGCCCGACGCTTTCTTT.

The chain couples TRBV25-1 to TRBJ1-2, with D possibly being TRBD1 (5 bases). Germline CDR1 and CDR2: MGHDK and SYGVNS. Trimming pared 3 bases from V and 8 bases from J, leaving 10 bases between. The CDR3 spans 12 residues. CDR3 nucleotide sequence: TGTGCCAGCAGTGAGGGGGGTCTAGGCTACACCTTC. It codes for CASSEGGLGYTF.

CDR3 sequence reads: CASRSREDTEAFF. CDR3 nucleotide sequence: TGTGCCAGCAGGAGCCGGGAGGACACTGAAGCTTTCTTT. The chain combines TRBV6-5 with TRBJ1-1; no clear D. The length of the CDR3 is 13 residues. The germline gives CDR1 MNHEY, CDR2 SVGAGI. Trimming stripped 6 bases from V and 3 bases from J, with 11 bases between.

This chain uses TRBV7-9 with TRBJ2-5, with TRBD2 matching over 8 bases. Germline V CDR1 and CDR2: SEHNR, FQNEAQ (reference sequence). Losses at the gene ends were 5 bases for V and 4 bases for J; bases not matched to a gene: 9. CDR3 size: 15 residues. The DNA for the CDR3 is TGTGCCAGCAGCCTGCCGGGACTAGGAGGAGAGACCCAGTACTTC. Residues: CASSLPGLGGETQYF.

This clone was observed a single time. The CDR3 spells CASSDNEQFF. The CDR3 DNA reads TGTGCCAGCTCGGACAATGAGCAGTTCTTC. This chain uses TRBV6-6 with TRBJ2-1; D is uncertain. The germline gives CDR1 MNHNY, CDR2 SVGAGI (reference sequence). Trimming stripped 8 bases from V and 5 bases from J, with 4 bases between. The CDR3 contains 10 residues.

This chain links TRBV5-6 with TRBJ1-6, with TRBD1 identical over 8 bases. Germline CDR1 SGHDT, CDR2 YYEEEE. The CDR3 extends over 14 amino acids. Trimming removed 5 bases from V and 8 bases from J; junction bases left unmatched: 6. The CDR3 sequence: CASSFGQGYSPLHF. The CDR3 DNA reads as TGTGCCAGCAGTTTCGGACAGGGTTATTCACCCCTCCACTTT. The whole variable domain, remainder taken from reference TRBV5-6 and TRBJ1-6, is DAGVTQSPTHLIKTRGQQVTLRCSPKSGHDTVSWYQQALGQGPQFIFQYYEEEERQRGNFPDRFSGHQFPNYSSELNVNALLLGDSALYLCASSFGQGYSPLHFGNGTRLTVT.

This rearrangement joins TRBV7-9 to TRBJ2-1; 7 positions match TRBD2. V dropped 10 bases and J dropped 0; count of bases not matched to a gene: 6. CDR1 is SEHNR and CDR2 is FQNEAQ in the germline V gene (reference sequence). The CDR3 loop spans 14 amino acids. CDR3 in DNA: TGTGCCATGAGCGGGGATGGCTCCTACAATGAGCAGTTCTTC. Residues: CAMSGDGSYNEQFF.

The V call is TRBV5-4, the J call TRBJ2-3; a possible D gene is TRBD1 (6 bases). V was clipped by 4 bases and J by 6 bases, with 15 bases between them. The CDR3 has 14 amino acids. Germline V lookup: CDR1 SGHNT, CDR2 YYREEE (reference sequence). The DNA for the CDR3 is TGTGCCAGCAGCCCCGGGACACTCGATGATACGCAGTATTTT. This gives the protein CASSPGTLDDTQYF.

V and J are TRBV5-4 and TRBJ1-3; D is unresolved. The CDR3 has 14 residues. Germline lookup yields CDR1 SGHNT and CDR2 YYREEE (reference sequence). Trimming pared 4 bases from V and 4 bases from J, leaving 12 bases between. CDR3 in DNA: TGTGCCAGCAGCCCTGACACCTCAGGAAACACCATATATTTT. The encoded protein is CASSPDTSGNTIYF.

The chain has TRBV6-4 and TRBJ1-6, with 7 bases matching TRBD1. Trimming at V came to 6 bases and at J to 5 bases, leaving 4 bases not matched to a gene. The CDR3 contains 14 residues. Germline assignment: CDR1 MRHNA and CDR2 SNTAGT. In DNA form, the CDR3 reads TGTGCCAGCAGAGGACAGGAGGATAATTCACCCCTCCACTTT. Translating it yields CASRGQEDNSPLHF.

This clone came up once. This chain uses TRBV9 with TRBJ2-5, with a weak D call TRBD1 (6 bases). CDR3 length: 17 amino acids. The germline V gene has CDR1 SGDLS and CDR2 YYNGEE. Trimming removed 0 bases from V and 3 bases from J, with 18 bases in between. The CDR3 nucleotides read TGTGCCAGCAGCGTAGATTTCCTGGGGAACAGGGAAGAGACCCAGTACTTC. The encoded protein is CASSVDFLGNREETQYF.

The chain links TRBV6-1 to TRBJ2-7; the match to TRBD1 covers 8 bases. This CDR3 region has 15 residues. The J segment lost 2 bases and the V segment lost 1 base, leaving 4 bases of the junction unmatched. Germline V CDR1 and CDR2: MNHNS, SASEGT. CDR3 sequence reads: CASSEDLQGAYEQYF. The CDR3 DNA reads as TGTGCCAGCAGTGAAGATCTACAGGGGGCCTACGAGCAGTACTTC.

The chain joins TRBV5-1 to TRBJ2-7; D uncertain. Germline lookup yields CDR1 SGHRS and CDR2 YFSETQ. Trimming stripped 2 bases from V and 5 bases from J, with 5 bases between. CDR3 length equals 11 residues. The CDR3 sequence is CASSFRDEQYF. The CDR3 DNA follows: TGCGCCAGCAGCTTCCGCGACGAGCAGTACTTC.

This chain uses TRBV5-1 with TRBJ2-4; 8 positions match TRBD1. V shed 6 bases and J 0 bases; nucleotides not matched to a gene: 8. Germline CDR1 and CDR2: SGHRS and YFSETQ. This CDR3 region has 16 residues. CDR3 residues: CASTLDRAIAKNIQYF. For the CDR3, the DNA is TGCGCCAGCACCCTGGACAGGGCCATAGCCAAAAACATTCAGTACTTC. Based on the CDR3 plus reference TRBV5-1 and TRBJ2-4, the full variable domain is KAGVTQTPRYLIKTRGQQVTLSCSPISGHRSVSWYQQTPGQGLQFLFEYFSETQRNKGNFPGRFSGRQFSNSRSEMNVSTLELGDSALYLCASTLDRAIAKNIQYFGAGTRLSVL.